These 21 T cell receptor beta chains were sequenced from one sample in a study of cytomegalovirus exposure and HLA in healthy donors listed by TCRdb under 2017. The protocol used for the library was the immunoSEQ multiplex PCR assay. For the multiplex PCR, a mixture combining 60 forward primers for TCR Vbeta segments and 13 reverse primers for TCR Jbeta segments was used. In its TCRdb copy, this immuneACCESS table keeps in-frame sequences only and misses some clones. Where compared with another copy, unresolved V genes explain less than half of these, and the others have no known cause. The sample table holds over 60,000 clones, of which roughly 71% were seen once. Over 10% of the sample goes to the ten largest clones. The sample consisted of PBMCs. The receptors were gathered from a man between 65 and 85 years old in good health and CMV-seronegative.

The genes are TRBV30 and TRBJ1-2; 7 nucleotides align to TRBD1. Losses at the gene ends were 5 bases for V and 4 bases for J; bases not matched to a gene: 7. Germline V lookup: CDR1 GTSNPN, CDR2 SVGIG (reference sequence). The CDR3 sequence is 13 residues long. The CDR3 loop reads CAWGQGGGYGYTF. CDR3 DNA: TGTGCCTGGGGGCAGGGGGGCGGCTATGGCTACACCTTC.

CDR3 DNA: TGTGCCAGTAGTAGAGGGCGGGCAGTTTACGAGCAGTACTTC. It translates to CASSRGRAVYEQYF. The V call is TRBV19, the J call TRBJ2-7; possible D gene TRBD2, 5 bases. CDR1 and CDR2 from the germline V gene are LNHDA and SQIVND (reference sequence). V lost 4 bases and J lost 4, with 14 bases in between. The CDR3 extends over 14 amino acids. Full variable domain (remainder filled in from reference TRBV19 and TRBJ2-7): DGGITQSPKYLFRKEGQNVTLSCEQNLNHDAMYWYRQDPGQGLRLIYYSQIVNDFQKGDIAEGYSVSREKKESFPLTVTSAQKNPTAFYLCASSRGRAVYEQYFGPGTRLTVT.

The chain employs TRBV7-2 and TRBJ1-5; 9 bases line up with TRBD1. The germline V gene encodes CDR1 SGHTA and CDR2 FQGNSA. With 1 base clipped from V and 4 bases from J, the junction kept 5 bases outside the gene matches. The CDR3 extends over 16 amino acids. In DNA form, the CDR3 reads TGTGCCAGCAGCTTAGTGTCGACAGGGGGTAATCAGCCCCAGCATTTT. This gives the protein CASSLVSTGGNQPQHF.

The rearrangement joins TRBV7-9 to TRBJ2-7; D possibly corresponds to TRBD2 (7 bases). This CDR3 is 17 amino acids long. Germline loops: CDR1 SEHNR, CDR2 FQNEAQ (reference sequence). The V gene lost 2 bases and the J gene lost 1 base, with 18 bases spanning the gap. The DNA of the CDR3 is TGTGCCAGCAGCTTATCTTTGGGGGCGGGGGAGTCCTACGAGCAGTACTTC. Translating it yields CASSLSLGAGESYEQYF.

The chain joins TRBV6-6 to TRBJ1-6, with 9 bases matching TRBD1. The V segment lost 2 bases and the J segment 11 bases; nucleotides outside the gene matches: 10. The CDR3 covers 16 residues. Per the germline V gene, CDR1 is MNHNY and CDR2 is SVGAGI (reference sequence). CDR3 in amino acids: CASSYGRQGEGAPLHF. CDR3 coding DNA: TGTGCCAGCAGTTACGGCCGACAGGGGGAGGGGGCACCCCTCCACTTT.

The chain is built from TRBV6-1 and TRBJ2-1; D possibly corresponds to TRBD2 (6 bases). Germline CDR1 and CDR2: MNHNS and SASEGT. V was trimmed by 6 bases and J by 8 bases, leaving 17 bases between them. The CDR3 is 14 amino acids. The CDR3 DNA sequence: TGTGCCAGCAGCCTGAGGCGCAGGAGGGATGAGCAGTTCTTC. The encoded protein is CASSLRRRRDEQFF.

The V call is TRBV14, the J call TRBJ2-1; 10 bases map to TRBD2. The germline V gene encodes CDR1 SGHDN and CDR2 FVKESK. Unmatched junction bases numbered 2, after V lost 3 bases and J lost 0 bases. This CDR3 is built from 16 residues. Here the CDR3 reads CASSHLAGDSYNEQFF. The DNA for the CDR3 is TGTGCCAGCAGCCATCTAGCGGGAGACTCCTACAATGAGCAGTTCTTC. Drawing the rest from reference TRBV14 and TRBJ2-1, the complete variable domain is EAGVTQFPSHSVIEKGQTVTLRCDPISGHDNLYWYRRVMGKEIKFLLHFVKESKQDESGMPNNRFLAERTGGTYSTLKVQPAELEDSGVYFCASSHLAGDSYNEQFFGPGTRLTVL.

The chain carries TRBV5-5 and TRBJ2-1, with D possibly being TRBD1 (5 bases). Germline lookup yields CDR1 SGHKS and CDR2 YYEKEE (reference sequence). V was clipped by 0 bases and J by 0 bases, with 7 bases between them. The length of the CDR3 is 15 residues. CDR3 sequence reads: CASSLDRSSYNEQFF. The DNA of the CDR3 is TGTGCCAGCAGCTTGGACAGGAGCTCCTACAATGAGCAGTTCTTC.

The rearrangement uses TRBV7-2 and TRBJ1-3; D gene uncertain. Germline assignment: CDR1 SGHTA and CDR2 FQGNSA. Trimming removed 3 bases from V and 5 bases from J, with 8 bases in between. The CDR3 length is 13 residues. CDR3 nucleotides: TGTGCCAGCAGCTTCTCCGTAAGAAACACCATATATTTT. Encoded protein: CASSFSVRNTIYF.

The chain's CDR3 is CASSPWTSGVGREDTQYF. The CDR3 coding sequence is TGTGCCAGCAGCCCCTGGACTAGCGGGGTAGGGAGAGAAGATACGCAGTATTTT. The V and J genes are TRBV7-2 and TRBJ2-3; 12 bases match TRBD2. This CDR3 has 18 amino acids. V trimming: 5 bases; J trimming: 5 bases; junction bases outside the gene matches: 14. Per germline, CDR1 SGHTA and CDR2 FQGNSA.

The genes are TRBV6-6 and TRBJ2-1; 8 positions agree with TRBD2. Trimming at V came to 6 bases and at J to 6 bases, leaving 10 bases not matched to a gene. The CDR3 runs 15 residues. CDR1 is MNHNY and CDR2 is SVGAGI in the germline V gene (reference sequence). The DNA of the CDR3 is TGTGCCAGCAGCCGCGGGACTAGAGGGGGCAATGAGCAGTTCTTC. It translates to CASSRGTRGGNEQFF.

About this clone itself: The junction departs from germline at one end; a sequencing error may be responsible. The chain is built from TRBV7-9 and TRBJ1-1, with 9 bases identical to TRBD1. The germline V gene encodes CDR1 SEHNR and CDR2 FQNEAQ (reference sequence). This CDR3 is built from 14 residues. The CDR3 reads CSSSSQGAATEAFF. CDR3 bases: TGTTCCAGCAGCTCACAGGGGGCTGCCACTGAAGCTTTCTTT.

The chain has TRBV9 and TRBJ2-7; D remains ambiguous. The V end lost 3 bases, the J end lost 6 bases, and 10 bases lay between the germline ends. The length of the CDR3 is 12 residues. Germline CDR1 is SGDLS and CDR2 is YYNGEE. The CDR3 nucleotides read TGTGCCAGCAGCGCCTCGGGTCCCGAGCAGTACTTC. It encodes CASSASGPEQYF.

The gene calls are TRBV6-5 and TRBJ1-2; D may be TRBD1 (6 bases). V was trimmed by 5 bases and J by 5 bases, leaving 15 bases between them. Per germline, CDR1 MNHEY and CDR2 SVGAGI. The CDR3 is 14 residues long. CDR3 DNA sequence: TGTGCCAGCAGTAAAGAAATCAGGGGTTATGGCTACACCTTC. Translation gives CASSKEIRGYGYTF.

The chain recombines TRBV7-9 with TRBJ2-5; TRBD2 agrees at 10 bases. J lost 4 bases, V lost 3 bases, and 2 bases had no gene match. The length of the CDR3 is 14 residues. Per the germline V gene, CDR1 is SEHNR and CDR2 is FQNEAQ (reference sequence). The CDR3 nucleotides are TGTGCCAGCAGCTTCGGGACTAGCGCAGAGACCCAGTACTTC. Its translation is CASSFGTSAETQYF.

The chain combines TRBV21-1 with TRBJ2-1; the D call TRBD1 from the table was never checked on the DNA. TRBV21-1 is recorded as a pseudogene. The CDR3 has 17 amino acids. This CDR3 is CASRVIRDRISYNEQFF. DNA for the CDR3: TGTGCCAGCAGGGTTATCCGGGACAGAATATCCTACAATGAGCAGTTCTTC.

This clone has more than one count but fewer than ten. The chain joins TRBV5-6 to TRBJ1-4; D ambiguous. The CDR3 contains 16 residues. Germline loops: CDR1 SGHDT, CDR2 YYEEEE. Deletions cut 4 bases from V and 7 bases from J, with 20 bases between. The CDR3 here is CASSLEGAVNLEKLFF. The CDR3, as DNA: TGTGCCAGCAGCCTGGAAGGAGCAGTAAACCTTGAAAAACTGTTTTTT.

This chain connects TRBV10-3 to TRBJ1-3; 7 nucleotides line up with TRBD1. This CDR3 spans 14 amino acids. The V and J ends lost 5 bases and 4 bases, in that order; junction bases with no gene match: 5. In germline, CDR1 is ENHRY, CDR2 SYGVKD. In DNA form, the CDR3 reads TGTGCCATCAGTATAACAGGGGACGGAAACACCATATATTTT. It encodes CAISITGDGNTIYF.

The V gene is TRBV7-9, the J gene TRBJ2-5, with D tentatively TRBD2 (6 bases). V was trimmed by 8 bases and J by 3 bases, leaving 19 bases between them. CDR1 and CDR2 (germline): SEHNR, FQNEAQ (reference sequence). The CDR3 length is 15 residues. CDR3 nucleotide sequence: TGTGCCAGCGGCTCCAACCCGGGACTCAAAGAGACCCAGTACTTC. This sequence encodes CASGSNPGLKETQYF. Using reference TRBV7-9 and TRBJ2-5 for the parts outside the CDR3, the full variable domain is DTGVSQNPRHKITKRGQNVTFRCDPISEHNRLYWYRQTLGQGPEFLTYFQNEAQLEKSRLLSDRFSAERPKGSFSTLEIQRTEQGDSAMYLCASGSNPGLKETQYFGPGTRLLVL.

This clone came up a few times. This sequence joins TRBV28 and TRBJ1-6; D is perhaps TRBD1 (5 bases). This CDR3 contains 12 residues. Germline V gene lookup returns CDR1 MDHEN and CDR2 SYDVKM. V was cut by 8 bases and J by 8 bases, with 10 bases left in between. The CDR3 DNA reads TGTGCCAGCGGGGGAGGGGATTCACCCCTCCACTTT. It translates to CASGGGDSPLHF. The complete variable domain, with remaining parts taken from reference TRBV28 and TRBJ1-6, reads DVKVTQSSRYLVKRTGEKVFLECVQDMDHENMFWYRQDPGLGLRLIYFSYDVKMKEKGDIPEGYSVSREKKERFSLILESASTNQTSMYLCASGGGDSPLHFGNGTRLTVT.

The chain carries TRBV7-9 and TRBJ2-5, with TRBD2 matching 7 bases. Germline V CDR1 and CDR2: SEHNR, FQNEAQ (reference sequence). This CDR3 has 13 amino acids. The ends lost 10 bases at V and 2 bases at J; junction bases unmatched: 7. The CDR3 is CAIASGIQETQYF. DNA for the CDR3: TGTGCCATTGCGAGCGGGATTCAAGAGACCCAGTACTTC. Looking up the rest from reference TRBV7-9 and TRBJ2-5 gives the full variable domain: DTGVSQNPRHKITKRGQNVTFRCDPISEHNRLYWYRQTLGQGPEFLTYFQNEAQLEKSRLLSDRFSAERPKGSFSTLEIQRTEQGDSAMYLCAIASGIQETQYFGPGTRLLVL.